Shown below are 23 T cell receptor beta chains from a single sample sequenced in a study of cytomegalovirus exposure and HLA in healthy donors. The data were produced by immunoSEQ multiplex PCR, yet TCRdb's version contains in-frame clones alone and is incomplete. The profile shows over 100,000 clones, under 90% of them singletons. The sample comprised PBMCs. The receptors stem from a man between 25 and 39 years old in good health and CMV-seronegative.

V is TRBV9 and J is TRBJ2-7; 12 nucleotides match TRBD2. Trimming cost V 0 bases and J 5 bases; bases outside gene matches: 3. The CDR3 consists of 15 residues. The V gene's germline CDR1 is SGDLS and CDR2 YYNGEE. CDR3 in DNA: TGTGCCAGCAGCGTAGGAACTAGCGGGGGGAACGAGCAGTACTTC. It is translated as CASSVGTSGGNEQYF.

The chain carries TRBV2 and TRBJ1-5, with D unclear. Germline values: CDR1 SNHLY, CDR2 FYNNEI. This CDR3 region has 13 residues. The V and J ends lost 4 bases and 5 bases respectively, with 9 bases between them. The CDR3 coding sequence is TGTGCCAGCAGTGCCCACATGGATCAGCCCCAGCATTTT. Translation: CASSAHMDQPQHF. The full variable domain, its missing parts supplied by reference TRBV2 and TRBJ1-5, is EPEVTQTPSHQVTQMGQEVILRCVPISNHLYFYWYRQILGQKVEFLVSFYNNEISEKSEIFDDQFSVERPDGSNFTLKIRSTKLEDSAMYFCASSAHMDQPQHFGDGTRLSIL.

This clone has just one count. This sequence joins TRBV11-2 and TRBJ2-5; D is possibly TRBD1 (7 bases). The CDR3 loop spans 14 amino acids. V shed 2 bases and J shed 5 bases, with 12 bases lying between them. The V gene's germline CDR1 is SGHAT and CDR2 FQNNGV. As DNA, the CDR3 is TGTGCCAGCAGCTTACGGGACAGCGGGGAGACCCAGTACTTC. Its translation is CASSLRDSGETQYF.

In nucleotides, the CDR3 is TGTGCCAGCAGCCAACCCGGGGATCTACACACCTTC. Translated, it gives CASSQPGDLHTF. The V and J genes are TRBV5-6 and TRBJ1-2; D unclear. Per the germline V gene, CDR1 is SGHDT and CDR2 is YYEEEE. The V end lost 4 bases, the J end lost 12 bases, and 16 bases lay between the germline ends. CDR3 length: 12 amino acids.

The genes are TRBV7-2 and TRBJ2-3; tentatively, D is TRBD1 (6 bases). CDR1 is SGHTA and CDR2 is FQGNSA in the germline V gene. This CDR3 contains 16 residues. V lost 5 bases to trimming and J lost 9 bases, with 24 bases between them. CDR3 coding DNA: TGTGCCAGCAGCGGGGGCCGGGCCCTCCTTGAGGACACGCAGTATTTT. Protein: CASSGGRALLEDTQYF.

V gene TRBV18 combines with J gene TRBJ2-2, with no clear D. V was pared by 1 base and J by 6 bases, with 6 bases between. Germline lookup yields CDR1 KGHSH and CDR2 LQKENI. CDR3 length: 13 residues. The CDR3 nucleotides read TGTGCCAGCTCACCACTAGTCTCCGGGGAGCTGTTTTTT. Translation gives CASSPLVSGELFF.

The V and J genes are TRBV18 and TRBJ1-1, with a weak D call TRBD1 (6 bases). The V and J ends lost 4 bases and 2 bases respectively, with 14 bases between them. The V gene's germline CDR1 is KGHSH and CDR2 LQKENI. The CDR3 consists of 15 residues. CDR3 region: CASSLATGANTEAFF. CDR3 bases: TGTGCCAGCTCACTCGCGACAGGAGCTAACACTGAAGCTTTCTTT. Full variable domain (outside the CDR3, taken from reference TRBV18 and TRBJ1-1): NAGVMQNPRHLVRRRGQEARLRCSPMKGHSHVYWYRQLPEEGLKFMVYLQKENIIDESGMPKERFSAEFPKEGPSILRIQQVVRGDSAAYFCASSLATGANTEAFFGQGTRLTVV.

V and J are TRBV11-3 and TRBJ2-3; D is possibly TRBD2 (6 bases). Trimming left V 3 bases short and J 6 bases short, with 13 bases between. CDR1 SGHNT and CDR2 YENEEA come from the germline V gene. The CDR3 sequence is 14 residues long. The CDR3 region is CASSFGGVVDTQYF. The CDR3 bases are TGTGCCAGCAGCTTCGGCGGGGTGGTGGATACGCAGTATTTT.

The V gene is TRBV7-8, the J gene TRBJ2-3; perhaps TRBD1 as D (5 bases). This CDR3 spans 14 amino acids. The V and J ends lost 8 bases and 1 base respectively, with 13 bases between them. Germline V gives CDR1 SGHVS, CDR2 FQNEAQ. The CDR3 is CASGSGYGTDTQYF. CDR3 DNA: TGTGCCAGCGGATCAGGGTACGGCACAGATACGCAGTATTTT.

The chain recombines TRBV19 with TRBJ2-3, with D possibly TRBD2 on 5 matching bases. V was trimmed by 2 bases and J by 2 bases, leaving 11 bases between them. The germline V gene encodes CDR1 LNHDA and CDR2 SQIVND (reference sequence). The CDR3 length is 15 residues. This CDR3 is CASSISGGFTDTQYF. As DNA, the CDR3 is TGTGCCAGTAGTATAAGCGGCGGATTCACAGATACGCAGTATTTT.

This chain connects TRBV19 to TRBJ1-5, with 8 bases aligning to TRBD1. This CDR3 has 13 amino acids. J was trimmed by 6 bases and V by 6 bases; bases with no gene match: 4. Germline CDR1 reads LNHDA; CDR2 reads SQIVND (reference sequence). The CDR3, as DNA: TGTGCCAGTAGACCACAGGGGGGTCAGCCCCAGCATTTT. Translation gives CASRPQGGQPQHF.

V is TRBV28 and J is TRBJ2-5; TRBD1 agrees at 7 bases. Trimming removed 6 bases from V and 1 base from J; junction bases left unmatched: 5. Germline CDR1 and CDR2: MDHEN and SYDVKM. The CDR3 runs to 14 residues. The CDR3 sequence: CASSHRDSQETQYF. The CDR3 DNA sequence: TGTGCCAGCAGCCACCGGGACAGCCAAGAGACCCAGTACTTC.

The rearrangement links TRBV6-5 to TRBJ1-5; perhaps TRBD1 as D (5 bases). CDR1 and CDR2 (germline): MNHEY, SVGAGI. The CDR3 length is 14 residues. V lost 6 bases to trimming and J lost 1 base, with 10 bases between them. CDR3 loop: CASSLRGSNQPQHF. As DNA, the CDR3 is TGTGCCAGCAGCCTCCGGGGGAGCAATCAGCCCCAGCATTTT.

The chain combines TRBV5-3 with TRBJ1-2; TRBD1 aligns across 8 bases. TRBV5-3 is annotated as an ORF whose role is uncertain. The CDR3 extends over 13 amino acids. The V gene end was trimmed by 4 bases and the J gene end by 8 bases; junction bases not matched to a gene: 7. Here the CDR3 reads CARSRPGQDGYTF. In DNA, the CDR3 is TGTGCCAGAAGCAGACCGGGACAGGACGGCTACACCTTC.

The rearrangement links TRBV7-8 to TRBJ1-6, with D perhaps TRBD1 (6 bases). This CDR3 comprises 15 residues. Germline loops: CDR1 SGHVS, CDR2 FQNEAQ. V was clipped by 2 bases and J by 10 bases, with 15 bases between them. CDR3 bases: TGTGCCAGCAGCTTATTGGAACAGGGTGAATCACCCCTCCACTTT. The encoded protein is CASSLLEQGESPLHF.

J is TRBJ1-1 and V is TRBV5-1, with D perhaps TRBD1 (5 bases). Germline CDR1 and CDR2: SGHRS and YFSETQ. The CDR3 totals 15 residues. The ends were cut back, 4 bases at V and 1 base at J, with 14 bases in the middle. The chain's CDR3 is CASSAPGEGNTEAFF. Written as DNA, the CDR3 is TGCGCCAGCAGCGCGCCGGGGGAGGGGAACACTGAAGCTTTCTTT.

V is TRBV5-1 and J is TRBJ2-2; D is perhaps TRBD1 (6 bases). From germline, CDR1 is SGHRS and CDR2 YFSETQ. V was shortened by 0 bases and J by 3 bases, with 6 bases between the two germline ends. This CDR3 has 14 amino acids. The CDR3 spells CASSLAGDTGELFF. The CDR3 DNA reads as TGCGCCAGCAGCTTGGCAGGGGACACCGGGGAGCTGTTTTTT.

The chain uses TRBV5-8 and TRBJ1-4; possible D gene TRBD1, 5 bases. Germline CDR1 is SGHTS and CDR2 is YDEGEE. Deletions cut 0 bases from V and 6 bases from J, with 9 bases between. The CDR3 spans 14 residues. DNA of the CDR3: TGTGCCAGCAGCTTGGGACAGAGCCATGAAAAACTGTTTTTT. Its protein product is CASSLGQSHEKLFF.

The genes are TRBV25-1 and TRBJ2-7; 7 nucleotides match TRBD1. The CDR3 sequence is 10 residues long. The junction had 1 base not matched to a gene; V was cut back by 10 bases and J by 4 bases. The germline CDR1 and CDR2 sequences are MGHDK and SYGVNS. The CDR3 bases are TGTGCCACAGGGGGATACGAGCAGTACTTC. Translation gives CATGGYEQYF.

The chain carries TRBV30 and TRBJ1-1; unclear D gene. This CDR3 comprises 15 residues. V dropped 0 bases and J dropped 4 bases, with 15 bases sitting between them. Germline V gene sequence: CDR1 GTSNPN, CDR2 SVGIG (reference sequence). The CDR3 coding sequence is TGTGCCTGGAGTGTAGAGGAGGCAGGTCCCACTGAAGCTTTCTTT. Its translation is CAWSVEEAGPTEAFF.

In its sample, this clone was seen once. The chain recombines TRBV5-4 with TRBJ1-2; tentatively, D is TRBD1 (6 bases). This CDR3 has 16 amino acids. Germline V gene data show CDR1 as SGHNT and CDR2 as YYREEE (reference sequence). The ends were cut back, 7 bases at V and 0 bases at J, with 19 bases in the middle. In DNA form, the CDR3 reads TGTGCCAGCTCTCCCGACGGGACACGGTCTAACTATGGCTACACCTTC. Residues: CASSPDGTRSNYGYTF.

The chain recombines TRBV5-1 with TRBJ2-5; D is perhaps TRBD1 (6 bases). V gave up 4 bases and J gave up 5 bases, with 18 bases separating them. Germline V gives CDR1 SGHRS, CDR2 YFSETQ. This CDR3 contains 15 residues. Written as DNA, the CDR3 is TGCGCCAGCAGCCTCAACGCACAGGGTCCTGAGACCCAGTACTTC. Encoded protein: CASSLNAQGPETQYF.

This clone was picked up one time. The chain uses TRBV6-5 and TRBJ2-1, with a possible D match to TRBD2 (7 bases). V shed 2 bases and J shed 2 bases, with 13 bases lying between them. CDR3 length: 16 amino acids. Germline CDR1 is MNHEY and CDR2 is SVGAGI. CDR3 nucleotides: TGTGCCAGCAGTTACGATATCGGGGGGCCCTACAATGAGCAGTTCTTC. Its protein is CASSYDIGGPYNEQFF.